The T cell receptor (beta chain) under discussion was sequenced for a study of B cell selection in AIRE deficiency. Overall study findings and caveats: About 30.6% of healthy-shared Treg sequences were found among patient Tconv cells. TCRbeta-only data showed under 45% of shared healthy Treg sequences in healthy Tconv.

The V gene lost 6 bases and the J gene lost 4 bases, with 12 bases spanning the gap. The germline CDR1 and CDR2 sequences are SGHTA and FQGNSA. CDR3 size: 14 residues. The data were produced by immunoSEQ multiplex PCR, yet TCRdb's version contains in-frame clones alone and is incomplete. The profile shows some 25,000 clones, around 97% of them singletons. Sorting defined conventional CD4 T cells as CD4+CD127+. Regarding this clone: No antigen is known for it.

Sequencing was done on a sample of conventional CD4+ T cells sorted from PBMCs. The chain uses TRBV7-2 and TRBJ1-4, with D tentatively TRBD1 (5 bases). The TCR originated in a human donor with AIRE deficiency. CDR3 residues: CASSFEGVNEKLFF. The CDR3 nucleotides read TGTGCCAGCAGTTTTGAAGGGGTTAATGAAAAACTGTTTTTT.